This T cell receptor (beta chain) was captured in a study of human T cells and chemical hapten exposure. At least ten counts were recorded for this clonotype. TCRdb re-called the RACE reads with MiXCR, one entry per CDR3 protein. The profile shows about 380,000 distinct CDR3 sequences, 4% to 5.5% of them singletons. The germline CDR1 and CDR2 sequences are MDHEN and SYDVKM. The CDR3 extends over 15 amino acids. V dropped 3 bases and J dropped 4 bases, with 12 bases sitting between them. Specified time point: patch test 1, 2 weeks after DPC sensitization. Noted treatment: therapeutic diphenylcyclopropenone sensitization with weekly scalp DPC.

Sequences were derived from whole blood, sampled in connection with sensitization to the hapten diphenylcyclopropenone (DPC). This chain connects TRBV28 to TRBJ1-4; D is unclear. The origin of this receptor is a woman aged 45-60 years with alopecia areata. Some clones in this sample may be carry-over from other donors' samples. CDR3 in amino acids: CASSFAGSSNEKLFF. The CDR3 DNA reads TGTGCCAGCAGTTTCGCCGGTTCCAGTAATGAAAAACTGTTTTTT.